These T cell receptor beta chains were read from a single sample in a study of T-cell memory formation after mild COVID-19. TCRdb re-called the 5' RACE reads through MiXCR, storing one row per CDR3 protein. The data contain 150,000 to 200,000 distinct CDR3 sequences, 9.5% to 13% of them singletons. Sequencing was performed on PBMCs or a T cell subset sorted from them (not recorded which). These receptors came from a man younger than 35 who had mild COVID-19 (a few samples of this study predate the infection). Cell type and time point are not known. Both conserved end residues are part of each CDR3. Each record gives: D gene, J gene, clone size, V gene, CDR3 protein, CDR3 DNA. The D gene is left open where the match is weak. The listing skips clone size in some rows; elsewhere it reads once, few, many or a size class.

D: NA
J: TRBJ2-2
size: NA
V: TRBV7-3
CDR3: CASSAPARTGELFF
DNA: TGTGCCAGCAGCGCTCCGGCTCGAACCGGGGAGCTGTTTTTT

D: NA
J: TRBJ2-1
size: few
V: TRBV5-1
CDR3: CASWMGGSDNEQFF
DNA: TGCGCCTCCTGGATGGGGGGATCAGACAATGAGCAGTTCTTC

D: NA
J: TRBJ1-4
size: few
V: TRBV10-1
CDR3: CASSESGVPRRLFF
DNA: TGCGCCAGCAGTGAGTCGGGAGTACCTAGGCGACTGTTTTTT

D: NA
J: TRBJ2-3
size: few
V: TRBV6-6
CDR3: CASSYGRRGEDTQYF
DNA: TGTGCCAGCAGTTATGGTAGAAGGGGGGAAGATACGCAGTATTTT

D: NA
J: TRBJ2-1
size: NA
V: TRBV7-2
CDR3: CASSSDTYEQFF
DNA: TGTGCCAGCAGTTCTGACACATATGAGCAGTTCTTC

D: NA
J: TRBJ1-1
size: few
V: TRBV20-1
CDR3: CSAREGFTEAFF
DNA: TGCAGTGCTAGGGAAGGGTTCACTGAAGCTTTCTTT

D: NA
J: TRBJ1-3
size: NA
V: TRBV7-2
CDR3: CASSLARGRGNTIYF
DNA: TGTGCCAGCAGCTTAGCCAGGGGCCGTGGAAACACCATATATTTT

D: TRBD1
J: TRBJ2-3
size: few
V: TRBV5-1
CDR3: CASSQGAYSDTQYF
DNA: TGCGCCAGCAGTCAGGGGGCCTACTCAGATACGCAGTATTTT

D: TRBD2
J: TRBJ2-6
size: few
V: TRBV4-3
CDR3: CASSQAGLAGGTGANVLTF
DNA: TGCGCCAGCAGCCAAGCCGGACTAGCGGGGGGAACTGGGGCCAACGTCCTGACTTTC

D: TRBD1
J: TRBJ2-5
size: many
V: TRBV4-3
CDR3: CASSQVPDRGETQYF
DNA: TGCGCCAGCAGCCAAGTACCCGACAGGGGAGAGACCCAGTACTTC

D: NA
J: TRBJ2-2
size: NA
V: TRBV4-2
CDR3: CASSQDRGAGGELFF
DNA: TGTGCCAGCAGCCAAGATCGGGGGGCTGGCGGGGAGCTGTTTTTT

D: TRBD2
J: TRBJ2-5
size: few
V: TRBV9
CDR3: CASSVASGPVTQYF
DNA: TGTGCCAGCAGCGTAGCTAGCGGACCCGTCACCCAGTACTTC

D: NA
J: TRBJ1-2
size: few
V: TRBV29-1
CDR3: CSVEDYMGGYTF
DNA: TGCAGCGTTGAAGACTACATGGGTGGCTACACCTTC

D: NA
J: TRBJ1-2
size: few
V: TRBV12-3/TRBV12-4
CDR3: CASSPVGPGSGIVYGYTF
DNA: TGTGCCAGCAGTCCCGTGGGCCCTGGTTCGGGGATAGTGTATGGCTACACCTTC

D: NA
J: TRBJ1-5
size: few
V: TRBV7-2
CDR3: CASSLSGAQPQHF
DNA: TGTGCCAGCAGCTTATCAGGGGCTCAGCCCCAGCATTTT

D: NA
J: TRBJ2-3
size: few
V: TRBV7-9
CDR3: CATWADSKSDTQYF
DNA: TGTGCCACGTGGGCAGATTCGAAATCAGATACGCAGTATTTT

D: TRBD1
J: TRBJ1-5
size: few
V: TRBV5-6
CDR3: CASSFQGDQPQHF
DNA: TGTGCCAGCAGCTTTCAGGGGGATCAGCCCCAGCATTTT

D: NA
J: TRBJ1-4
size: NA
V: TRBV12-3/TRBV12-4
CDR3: CASSLLTWEKLFF
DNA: TGTGCCAGCAGTTTATTGACCTGGGAAAAACTGTTTTTT

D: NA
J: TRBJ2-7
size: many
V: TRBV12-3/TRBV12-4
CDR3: CASSFRARLLGTTYEQYF
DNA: TGTGCCAGCAGTTTTAGGGCAAGGCTGCTGGGTACAACCTACGAGCAGTACTTC

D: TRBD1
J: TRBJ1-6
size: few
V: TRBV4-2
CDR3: CASSQVRVGTGYSPLHF
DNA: TGTGCCAGCAGCCAGGTACGGGTTGGGACAGGCTATTCACCCCTCCACTTT

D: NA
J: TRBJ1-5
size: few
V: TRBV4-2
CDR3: CASSQVVGSQPQHF
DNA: TGTGCCAGCAGCCAAGTGGTGGGGAGTCAGCCCCAGCATTTT

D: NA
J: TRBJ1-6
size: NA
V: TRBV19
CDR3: CASSLGNSPLHF
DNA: TGTGCCAGTAGTTTGGGGAATTCACCCCTCCACTTT

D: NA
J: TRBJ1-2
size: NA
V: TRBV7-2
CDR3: CASSLAVVRGHGYTF
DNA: TGTGCCAGCAGCTTAGCCGTAGTTCGGGGGCACGGCTACACCTTC

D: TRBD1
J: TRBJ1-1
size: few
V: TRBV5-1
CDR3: CASRLRTGWTEAFF
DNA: TGCGCCAGCAGGCTTAGGACAGGGTGGACTGAAGCTTTCTTT

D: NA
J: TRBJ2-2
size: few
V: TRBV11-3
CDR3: CASSRASGNTGELFF
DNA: TGTGCCAGCAGCCGGGCTTCGGGGAACACCGGGGAGCTGTTTTTT

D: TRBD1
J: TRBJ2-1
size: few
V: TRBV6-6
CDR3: CASTTGGAYNEQFF
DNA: TGTGCCAGCACGACAGGGGGCGCCTACAATGAGCAGTTCTTC

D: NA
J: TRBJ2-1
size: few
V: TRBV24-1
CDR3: CATSDLGGRYNEQFF
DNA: TGTGCCACCAGTGATTTGGGGGGTAGGTACAATGAGCAGTTCTTC